This record looks at one T cell receptor (beta chain) sequence and its context. The data stem from a study of blood T cell repertoires in COVID-19. From germline, CDR1 is SGHNT and CDR2 YYREEE (reference sequence). Trimming took 1 base from V and 7 from J; bases not matched to a gene: 7. CDR3 size: 15 residues. TCRdb's table, derived via immunoSEQ multiplex PCR, lists solely in-frame clones and lacks some. The table lists 300,000 to 400,000 clones, about 83% of them singletons. The receptor was derived from a man aged 25 to 40 with active or convalescent COVID-19. The sequenced sample was peripheral blood. The chain joins TRBV5-4 to TRBJ2-1; 8 nucleotides align to TRBD2. CDR3 loop: CASSLRTGGWNEQFF. CDR3 nucleotides: TGTGCCAGCAGCTTGAGGACGGGGGGGTGGAATGAGCAGTTCTTC. The full variable domain, with the rest looked up from reference TRBV5-4 and TRBJ2-1, is ETGVTQSPTHLIKTRGQQVTLRCSSQSGHNTVSWYQQALGQGPQFIFQYYREEENGRGNFPPRFSGLQFPNYSSELNVNALELDDSALYLCASSLRTGGWNEQFFGPGTRLTVL.